This T cell receptor beta chain was sequenced during a study of T-cell memory formation after mild COVID-19. The CDR3 covers 13 residues. V was clipped by 8 bases and J by 5 bases, with 15 bases between them. Concerning this clonotype: What it binds is not known.

The study's findings and limits: CD8+ contracting clones occupied EMRA, while CD4+ ones occupied mainly CM and EM. Pre-infection memory held some responding clones, suggesting pre-existing cross-reactive T cells responded.

The authors produced TCR alpha and TCR beta cDNA libraries with sample barcodes and UMIs by 5'RACE using constant-segment primers. Each CDR3 protein is one row after TCRdb ran MiXCR on the 5' RACE reads. Of roughly 620,000 distinct CDR3 sequences listed, about a sixth are singletons. This receptor was obtained from an adult woman who had mild COVID-19 (a few samples of this study predate the infection). Cell type and time point are not known. The gene calls are TRBV12-3 or TRBV12-4 and TRBJ1-1; D not certain. Sequenced input: PBMCs or a T cell subset sorted from them (not recorded which). CDR3 residues: CASGLNLGTEAFF. As DNA, the CDR3 is TGTGCCAGCGGCCTAAACCTTGGAACTGAAGCTTTCTTT.